This T cell receptor beta chain originates from a study of shared clonotypes between healthy human individuals. The V segment lost 4 bases and the J segment 2 bases; nucleotides outside the gene matches: 5. The CDR3 sequence is 15 residues long. Looked up from germline, CDR1 is MDHEN and CDR2 is SYDVKM. Clones were sequenced by immunoSEQ multiplex PCR, and TCRdb holds only the in-frame ones, with some missing. The table lists around 700,000 clones, about 74% of them singletons. The V and J genes are TRBV28 and TRBJ2-7, with 10 bases lining up with TRBD2. This clonotype was obtained from a woman aged 25 to 39 in good health. The sequencing sample was made of memory CD4+ T cells sorted from blood. This sample's subset: CD45RA-negative fraction. The CDR3 protein is CASSSSGRAPYEQYF. As DNA, the CDR3 is TGTGCCAGCAGTTCGAGCGGGAGGGCCCCCTACGAGCAGTACTTC.